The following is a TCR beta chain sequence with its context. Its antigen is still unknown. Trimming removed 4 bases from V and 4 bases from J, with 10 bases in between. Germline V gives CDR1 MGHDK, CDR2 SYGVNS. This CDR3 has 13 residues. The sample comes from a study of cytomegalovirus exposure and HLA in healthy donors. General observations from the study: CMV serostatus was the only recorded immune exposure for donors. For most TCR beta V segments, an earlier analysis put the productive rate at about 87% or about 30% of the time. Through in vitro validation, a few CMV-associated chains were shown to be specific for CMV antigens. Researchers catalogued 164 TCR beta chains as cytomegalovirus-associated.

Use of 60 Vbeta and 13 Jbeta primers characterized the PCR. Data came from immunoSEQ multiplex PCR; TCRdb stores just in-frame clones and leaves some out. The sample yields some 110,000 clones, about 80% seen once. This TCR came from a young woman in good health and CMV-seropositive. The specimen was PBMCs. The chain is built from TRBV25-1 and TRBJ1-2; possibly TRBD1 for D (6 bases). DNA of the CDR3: TGTGCCAGCAGTGGAAGACAGGTCTATGGCTACACCTTC. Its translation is CASSGRQVYGYTF.